The source of this TCR beta chain is a study of blood T cell repertoires in COVID-19. On the study more broadly: Some COVID-19 samples were acute and others convalescent; all came from the United States, Italy and Spain. PBMCs, B-cell-depleted T cells, or T cells provided the cDNA or gDNA that made up the material.

Clones were sequenced by immunoSEQ multiplex PCR, and TCRdb holds only the in-frame ones, with some missing. Of 90,000 to 140,000 clones in the sample, around 76% were seen once. V was clipped by 5 bases and J by 12 bases; unmatched bases: 7. CDR1 and CDR2 from the germline V gene are LNHDA and SQIVND (reference sequence). This CDR3 region has 13 residues. This clone showed up just once. This clonotype was obtained from a woman in her seventies with acute or convalescent COVID-19. The sample consisted of peripheral blood. V and J are TRBV19 and TRBJ1-4; TRBD1 aligns across 9 bases. CDR3 sequence reads: CASSVRDRDQLFF. The CDR3 DNA is TGTGCCAGTAGTGTCCGGGACAGGGACCAACTGTTTTTT.